This TCR beta chain was obtained from a study of blood T cell repertoires in COVID-19. Background on the study: Samples came from the United States, Italy and Spain, spanning acute and convalescent COVID-19. T cells, B-cell-depleted T cells, or PBMCs supplied cDNA or gDNA.

Germline V lookup: CDR1 SGHTA, CDR2 FQGTGA. CDR3 length: 16 amino acids. With 6 bases clipped from V and 0 bases from J, the junction kept 6 bases outside the gene matches. This clone came up once. This table comes from immunoSEQ multiplex PCR, and its TCRdb copy is limited to in-frame clones, with some not included. The sample has some 430,000 clones, roughly 88% seen once. Sequencing used PBMCs or T cells enriched from blood (not recorded which). This clonotype was obtained from a young man who had recovered from COVID-19. The chain combines TRBV7-3 with TRBJ2-1; 9 bases agree with TRBD2. The CDR3 coding sequence is TGTGCCAGCAGTCTAGCGGGACCTCTCTCCTACAATGAGCAGTTCTTC. Its protein product is CASSLAGPLSYNEQFF.